Sequencing of this T cell receptor beta chain was carried out in a study of blood T cell repertoires in COVID-19. Clones were sequenced by immunoSEQ multiplex PCR, and TCRdb holds only the in-frame ones, with some missing. The profile shows almost 100,000 clones, approximately 86% of them singletons. V gave up 5 bases and J gave up 1 base, with 14 bases separating them. Germline lookup yields CDR1 LNHDA and CDR2 SQIVND (reference sequence). This CDR3 has 15 residues. The specimen sequenced was peripheral blood. This sequence was found in a man aged 45-60 years with acute or convalescent COVID-19. V and J are TRBV19 and TRBJ1-1; tentative D call: TRBD1 (6 bases). The chain's CDR3 is CASSLWGQGNTEAFF. In DNA, the CDR3 is TGTGCCAGTAGTTTGTGGGGGCAGGGGAACACTGAAGCTTTCTTT.